This entry lists 6 T cell receptor beta chains sequenced from one sample in a study of cytomegalovirus exposure and HLA in healthy donors (TCRdb year 2017). Libraries were made using the immunoSEQ multiplex PCR assay. The multiplex PCR relied on a mix of 60 forward primers for TCR Vbeta segments and 13 reverse primers for TCR Jbeta segments. The source is immuneACCESS, and TCRdb retained only in-frame sequences with V and J called. Part of the clones is not carried over; for the studies checked, unresolved V genes explain less than half of this, and the remainder is unexplained. The sample table contains roughly 180,000 clones; only one count was recorded for 84% of them. The ten largest make up 1% of the sample. Sequencing was performed on PBMCs. The receptors were sampled from a man aged 30 to 45 in good health and CMV-seronegative.

The chain joins TRBV11-3 to TRBJ2-2, with a weak D call TRBD2 (6 bases). V lost 5 bases to trimming and J lost 5 bases, with 18 bases between them. Germline values: CDR1 SGHNT, CDR2 YENEEA. CDR3 size: 16 residues. CDR3 nucleotides: TGTGCCAGCAGCCCCTCCCCGGGGGATGCTACCGGGGAGCTGTTTTTT. Translated, it gives CASSPSPGDATGELFF.

The chain recombines TRBV7-6 with TRBJ2-1; D might be TRBD2 (6 bases). This CDR3 spans 13 amino acids. Trimming took 6 bases from V and 7 from J, leaving 13 bases between them. The V gene's germline CDR1 is SGHVS and CDR2 FNYEAQ. CDR3 protein: CASSSLGGNEQFF. CDR3 coding DNA: TGTGCCAGCAGTTCCCTCGGGGGTAATGAGCAGTTCTTC.

The chain has TRBV7-2 and TRBJ2-3; D unresolved. Trimming removed 0 bases at V and 9 bases at J, with 13 bases between. This CDR3 contains 14 residues. The germline V gene has CDR1 SGHTA and CDR2 FQGNSA. CDR3 DNA: TGTGCCAGCAGCTTAGCGCAGGCTCTCTCCACGCAGTATTTT. Translation: CASSLAQALSTQYF. Combining the CDR3 with reference TRBV7-2 and TRBJ2-3 gives the whole variable domain GAGVSQSPSNKVTEKGKDVELRCDPISGHTALYWYRQSLGQGLEFLIYFQGNSAPDKSGLPSDRFSAERTGGSVSTLTIQRTQQEDSAVYLCASSLAQALSTQYFGPGTRLTVL.

This clone was seen only a few times. The chain combines TRBV2 with TRBJ2-1; 14 bases match TRBD2. Losses at the gene ends were 4 bases for V and 5 bases for J; bases not matched to a gene: 1. Germline V gene sequence: CDR1 SNHLY, CDR2 FYNNEI. The CDR3 sequence is 15 residues long. The CDR3 DNA sequence: TGTGCCAGCAGTGGGACTAGCGGGAGGCACAATGAGCAGTTCTTC. As protein: CASSGTSGRHNEQFF.

This chain links TRBV5-5 with TRBJ2-5; 7 bases line up with TRBD1. The J call is uncertain, as TRBJ2-7 better fits the DNA end. Germline V gives CDR1 SGHKS, CDR2 YYEKEE (reference sequence). The CDR3 has 16 amino acids. CDR3 in amino acids: CASSLTGTDRSYEQYF. The CDR3 DNA reads as TGTGCCAGCAGCTTGACAGGGACAGATAGAAGCTACGAGCAGTACTTC.

V gene TRBV7-8 combines with J gene TRBJ2-7; the match to TRBD1 covers 7 bases. The CDR3 runs to 14 residues. From germline, CDR1 is SGHVS and CDR2 FQNEAQ. V dropped 5 bases and J dropped 2; count of bases not matched to a gene: 6. This CDR3 is CASSARQGAYEQYF. The CDR3 region has the DNA TGTGCCAGCAGCGCTAGACAGGGCGCCTACGAGCAGTACTTC.